This T cell receptor beta chain is drawn from a study of blood T cell repertoires in COVID-19 (dated by TCRdb to about 2020). The study in broad terms: Collaborator samples came from the United States, Italy and Spain and covered acute and convalescent phases of COVID-19. The material from the prospective study consisted of cDNA or gDNA derived from T cells, B-cell-depleted T cells, or PBMCs. Subjects who had been exposed to COVID-19, were actively infected with it, or had recovered from it provided the deeply sampled blood TCRbeta repertoires that made up the dataset. The repertoires were made available in a free public database intended to serve as a resource for research on the immune response to SARS-CoV-2. The samples were drawn from two sources: the first 160 participants of the ongoing ImmuneRACE study, and fewer than 1,500 subjects contributed by 6 global collaborators. A de-identified subject ID, COVID-19 status, age in years and sex were almost always included in the sample metadata. Where available, HLA class I and class II types were taken from metadata supplied by the sample provider and were not determined by assay-based typing.

Study-wide conclusions, independent of this receptor: Clinical and demographic metadata were provided uncurated, with the amount varying by source and participant.

Collaborating institutions collected whole blood in K2EDTA tubes following their own protocols. For TCRbeta analysis, collaborators shipped samples in one of three forms: frozen whole blood, isolated PBMCs, or DNA extracted from either of those sample types. Germline trimming: 6 bases from V, 4 bases from J; junction bases outside gene matches: 1. There are 13 amino acids in the CDR3, from cysteine to phenylalanine inclusive. CDR3 DNA only is kept here, 39 bases in frame from base 1. TCRbeta CDR3 regions were amplified from genomic DNA using the immunoSEQ Assay, a bias-controlled multiplex PCR. As for the authors' bioinformatics: The number of nucleated cells in each sample was estimated by amplification of reference gene primers within the assay. To quantify the absolute abundance of each unique TCRbeta CDR3 rearrangement, sequence reads were collapsed and filtered. For each sample, productive Simpson clonality was calculated as the square root of Simpson's diversity index across productive rearrangements. This is the immuneACCESS table as TCRdb keeps it, with only in-frame sequences that have V and J called. A part of the clones is gone; compared with another copy, unresolved V genes explain less than half, and the rest is unexplained. V and J calls and clone size are given by that table; D and trimming were obtained from the DNA. For this sample the table gives under 200,000 clones, of which roughly 80% were detected only once. 3.7% of the sample belongs to the ten largest clones.

About this clone: There is no known antigen for this receptor. Base qualities were left out, and no much larger clone turns up one base away.

The chain uses TRBV12-3 or TRBV12-4 and TRBJ2-1; 9 nucleotides in the junction match TRBD2. Sequences were obtained from peripheral blood. This TCR derives from a woman older than 75 with acute or convalescent COVID-19. The CDR3 corresponds to CASRLAGYNEQFF. The DNA sequence reads TGTGCCAGCAGGCTAGCGGGGTACAATGAGCAGTTCTTC.